Here is one TCR beta chain with its context. As yet, its antigen is unknown. The data were taken from a study of cytotoxic CD8 clonotypes in ibrutinib-treated CLL. Broader study findings: Samples from sustained-remission and progressing patients were taken at different times. Public clonotypes proved infrequent, and on treatment they shrank or remained steady.

Generated by immunoSEQ multiplex PCR, the TCRdb table keeps only in-frame clones and is missing some. Of more than 9,500 clones detected, about 62% appear once; the ten largest clones hold around 25%. V lost 5 bases, J lost 3 bases, and 18 bases lay in between. CDR3 length: 15 amino acids. Germline V lookup: CDR1 SGHNT, CDR2 YYREEE (reference sequence). Library input was about 2.2 micrograms of DNA from cryopreserved PBMCs. The sequences come from PBMCs, collected before ibrutinib treatment. J is TRBJ2-7 and V is TRBV5-4; perhaps TRBD2 as D (6 bases). The source is a human donor with chronic lymphocytic leukemia. Here the CDR3 DNA reads TGTGCCAGCAGGGGGTCGGGGGAGGCTAGCTACGAGCAGTACTTC. Its translation: CASRGSGEASYEQYF.